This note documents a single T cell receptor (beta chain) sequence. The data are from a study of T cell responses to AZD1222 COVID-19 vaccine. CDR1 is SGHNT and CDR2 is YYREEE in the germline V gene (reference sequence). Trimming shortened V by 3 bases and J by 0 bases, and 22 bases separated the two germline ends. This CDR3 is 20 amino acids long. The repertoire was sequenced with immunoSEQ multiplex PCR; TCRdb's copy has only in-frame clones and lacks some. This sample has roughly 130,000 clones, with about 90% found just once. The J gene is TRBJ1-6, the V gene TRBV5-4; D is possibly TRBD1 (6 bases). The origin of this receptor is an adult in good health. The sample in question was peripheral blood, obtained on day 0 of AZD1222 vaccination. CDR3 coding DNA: TGTGCCAGCAGCTCCGGGGGGGGGCTTGGGTTTGGCTCCTATAATTCACCCCTCCACTTT. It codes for CASSSGGGLGFGSYNSPLHF.